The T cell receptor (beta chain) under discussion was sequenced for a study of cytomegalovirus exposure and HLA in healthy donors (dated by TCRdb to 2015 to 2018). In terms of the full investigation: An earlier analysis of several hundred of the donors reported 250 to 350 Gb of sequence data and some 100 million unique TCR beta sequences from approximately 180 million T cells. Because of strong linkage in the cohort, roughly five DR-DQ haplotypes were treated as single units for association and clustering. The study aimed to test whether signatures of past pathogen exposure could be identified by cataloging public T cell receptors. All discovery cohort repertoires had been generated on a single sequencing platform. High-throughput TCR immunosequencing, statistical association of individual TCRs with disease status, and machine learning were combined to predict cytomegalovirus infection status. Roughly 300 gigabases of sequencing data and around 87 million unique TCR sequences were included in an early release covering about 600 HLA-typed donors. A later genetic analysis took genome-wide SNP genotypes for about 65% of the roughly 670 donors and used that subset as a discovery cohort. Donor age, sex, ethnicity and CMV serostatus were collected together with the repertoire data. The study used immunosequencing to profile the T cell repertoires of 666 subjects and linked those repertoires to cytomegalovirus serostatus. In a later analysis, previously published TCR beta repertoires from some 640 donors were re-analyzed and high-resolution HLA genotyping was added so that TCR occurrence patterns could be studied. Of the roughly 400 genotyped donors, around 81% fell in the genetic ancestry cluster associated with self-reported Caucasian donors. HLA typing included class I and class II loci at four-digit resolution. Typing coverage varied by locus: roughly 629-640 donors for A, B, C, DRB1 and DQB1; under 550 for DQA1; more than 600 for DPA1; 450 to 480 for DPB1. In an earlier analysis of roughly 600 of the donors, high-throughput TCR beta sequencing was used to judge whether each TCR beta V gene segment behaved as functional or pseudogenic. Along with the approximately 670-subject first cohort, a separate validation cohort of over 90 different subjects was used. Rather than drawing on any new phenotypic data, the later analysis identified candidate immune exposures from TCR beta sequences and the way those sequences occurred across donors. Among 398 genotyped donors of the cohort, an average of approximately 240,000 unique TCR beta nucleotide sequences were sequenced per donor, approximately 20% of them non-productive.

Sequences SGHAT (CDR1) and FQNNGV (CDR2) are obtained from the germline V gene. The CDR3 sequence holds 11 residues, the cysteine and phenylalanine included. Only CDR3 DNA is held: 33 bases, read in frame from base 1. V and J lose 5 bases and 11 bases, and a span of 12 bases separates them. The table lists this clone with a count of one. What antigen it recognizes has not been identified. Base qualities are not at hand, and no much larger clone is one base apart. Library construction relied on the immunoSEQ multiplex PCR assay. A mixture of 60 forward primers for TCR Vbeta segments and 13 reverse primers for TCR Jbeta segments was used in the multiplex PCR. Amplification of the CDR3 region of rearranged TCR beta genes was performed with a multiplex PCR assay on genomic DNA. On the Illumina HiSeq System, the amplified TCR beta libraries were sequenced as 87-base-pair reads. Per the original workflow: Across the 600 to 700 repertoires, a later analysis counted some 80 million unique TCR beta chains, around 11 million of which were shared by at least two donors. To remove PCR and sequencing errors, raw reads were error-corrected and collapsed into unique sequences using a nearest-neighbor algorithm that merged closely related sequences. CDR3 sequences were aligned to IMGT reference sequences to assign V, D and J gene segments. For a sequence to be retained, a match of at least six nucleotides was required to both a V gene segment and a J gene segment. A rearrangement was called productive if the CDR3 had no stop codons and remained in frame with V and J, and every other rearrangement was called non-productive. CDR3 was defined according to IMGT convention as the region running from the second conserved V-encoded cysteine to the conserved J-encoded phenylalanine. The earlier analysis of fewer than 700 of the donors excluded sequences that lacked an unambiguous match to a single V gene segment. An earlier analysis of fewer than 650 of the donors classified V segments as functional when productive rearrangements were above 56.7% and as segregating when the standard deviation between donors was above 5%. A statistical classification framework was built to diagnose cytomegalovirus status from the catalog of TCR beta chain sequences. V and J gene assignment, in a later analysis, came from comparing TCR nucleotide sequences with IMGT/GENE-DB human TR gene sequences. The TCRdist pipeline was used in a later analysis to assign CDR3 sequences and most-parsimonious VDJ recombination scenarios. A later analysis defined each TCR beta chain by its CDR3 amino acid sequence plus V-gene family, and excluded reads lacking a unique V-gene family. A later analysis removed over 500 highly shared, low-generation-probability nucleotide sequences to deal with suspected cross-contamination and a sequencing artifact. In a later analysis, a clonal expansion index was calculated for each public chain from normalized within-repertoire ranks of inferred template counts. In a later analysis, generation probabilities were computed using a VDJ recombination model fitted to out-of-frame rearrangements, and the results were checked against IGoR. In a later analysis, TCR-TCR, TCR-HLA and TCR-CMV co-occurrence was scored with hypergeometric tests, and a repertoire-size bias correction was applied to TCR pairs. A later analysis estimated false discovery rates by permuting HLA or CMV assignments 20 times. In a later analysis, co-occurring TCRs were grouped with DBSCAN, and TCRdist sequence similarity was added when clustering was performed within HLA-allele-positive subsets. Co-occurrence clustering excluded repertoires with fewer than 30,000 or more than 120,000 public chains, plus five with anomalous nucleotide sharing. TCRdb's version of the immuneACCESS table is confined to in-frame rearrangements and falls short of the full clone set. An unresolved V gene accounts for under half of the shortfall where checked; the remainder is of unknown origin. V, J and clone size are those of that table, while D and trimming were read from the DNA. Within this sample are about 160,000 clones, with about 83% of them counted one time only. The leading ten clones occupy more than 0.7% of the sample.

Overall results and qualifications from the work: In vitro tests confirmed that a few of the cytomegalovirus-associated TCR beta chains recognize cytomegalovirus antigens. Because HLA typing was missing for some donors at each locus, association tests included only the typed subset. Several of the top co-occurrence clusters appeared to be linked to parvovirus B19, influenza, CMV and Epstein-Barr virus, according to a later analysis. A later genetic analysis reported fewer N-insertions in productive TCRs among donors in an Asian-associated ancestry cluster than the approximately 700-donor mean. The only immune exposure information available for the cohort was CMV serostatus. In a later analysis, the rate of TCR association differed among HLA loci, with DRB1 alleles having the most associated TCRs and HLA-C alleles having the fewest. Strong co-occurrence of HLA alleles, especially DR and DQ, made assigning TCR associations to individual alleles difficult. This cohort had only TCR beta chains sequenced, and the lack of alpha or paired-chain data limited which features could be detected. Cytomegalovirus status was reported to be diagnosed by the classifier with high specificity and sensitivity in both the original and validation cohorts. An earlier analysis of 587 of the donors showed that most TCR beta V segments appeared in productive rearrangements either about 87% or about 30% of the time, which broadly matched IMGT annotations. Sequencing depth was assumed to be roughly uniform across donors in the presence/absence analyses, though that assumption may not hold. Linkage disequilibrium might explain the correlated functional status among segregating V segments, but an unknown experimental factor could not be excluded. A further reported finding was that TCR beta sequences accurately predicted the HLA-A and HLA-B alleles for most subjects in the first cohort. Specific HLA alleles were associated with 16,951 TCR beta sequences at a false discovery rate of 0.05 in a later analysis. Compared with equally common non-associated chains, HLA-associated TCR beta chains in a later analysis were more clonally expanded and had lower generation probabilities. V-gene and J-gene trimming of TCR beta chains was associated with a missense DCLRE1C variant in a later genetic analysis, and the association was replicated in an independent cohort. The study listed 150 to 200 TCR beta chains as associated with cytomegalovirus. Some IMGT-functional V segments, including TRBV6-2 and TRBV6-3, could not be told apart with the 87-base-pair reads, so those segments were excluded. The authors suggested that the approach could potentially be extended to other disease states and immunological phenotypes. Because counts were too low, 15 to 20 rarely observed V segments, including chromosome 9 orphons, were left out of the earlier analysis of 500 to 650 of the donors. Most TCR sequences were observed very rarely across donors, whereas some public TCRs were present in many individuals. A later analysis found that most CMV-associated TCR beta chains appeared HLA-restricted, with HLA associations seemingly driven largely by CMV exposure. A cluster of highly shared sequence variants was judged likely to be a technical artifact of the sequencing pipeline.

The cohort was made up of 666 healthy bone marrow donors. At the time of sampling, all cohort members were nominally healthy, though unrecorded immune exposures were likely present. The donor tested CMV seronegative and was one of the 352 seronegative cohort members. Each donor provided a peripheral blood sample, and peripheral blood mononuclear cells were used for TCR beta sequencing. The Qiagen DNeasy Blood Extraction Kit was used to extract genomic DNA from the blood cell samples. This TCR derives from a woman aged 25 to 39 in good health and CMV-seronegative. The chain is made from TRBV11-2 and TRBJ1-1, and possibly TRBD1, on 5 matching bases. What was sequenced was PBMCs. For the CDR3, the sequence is CASSPGLPAFF. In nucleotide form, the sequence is TGTGCCAGCAGCCCAGGGCTACCCGCTTTCTTT.